These 2 T cell receptor beta chains share one sample of origin, sequenced in a study of cytomegalovirus exposure and HLA in healthy donors (dated by TCRdb to the late 2010s). The library was prepared using the immunoSEQ multiplex PCR assay. The multiplex PCR relied on a mix of 60 forward primers for TCR Vbeta segments and 13 reverse primers for TCR Jbeta segments. This immuneACCESS table, as held by TCRdb, lists in-frame sequences with V and J called but not all clones. Of the missing ones, under half trace to an unresolved V gene in checked studies; the others have no known cause. Recorded for this sample are some 250,000 clones; over 80% of them occurred a single time. The ten largest clonotypes hold 5% to 6% of the sample. Sequenced sample: PBMCs. Every receptor here comes from a woman between 40 and 50 years old in good health and CMV-seropositive.

Only one count was recorded for this clone. This chain joins TRBV7-2 and TRBJ2-7, with D tentatively TRBD2 (6 bases). Between the trimmed V and J ends, which lost 1 base and 2 bases, there was a span of 9 bases. This CDR3 has 14 residues. Germline lookup yields CDR1 SGHTA and CDR2 FQGNSA. The CDR3 DNA reads as TGTGCCAGCAGCTTAGTTGCGGGGACCTACGAGCAGTACTTC. This gives the protein CASSLVAGTYEQYF.

V is TRBV4-2 and J is TRBJ1-1; TRBD1 agrees at 9 bases. Per germline, CDR1 LGHNA and CDR2 YNFKEQ. V lost 1 base to trimming and J lost 4 bases; unmatched junction nucleotides: 10. This CDR3 is built from 17 residues. CDR3 DNA: TGTGCCAGCAGCCAAGGAGTAGGGACAGGGAGGGGCACTGAAGCTTTCTTT. Encoded protein: CASSQGVGTGRGTEAFF.